This T cell receptor beta chain was found in a study of CD8 T cells in ankylosing spondylitis. Overall study findings and caveats: Significant enrichment of disease-linked clones was reportedly seen in matched ankylosing spondylitis synovial fluid.

Germline lookup yields CDR1 SGHDT and CDR2 YYEEEE. V shed 0 bases, J shed 1 base, and the junction held 5 bases outside the gene matches. The CDR3 spans 16 residues. Quantitative 5'-RACE was performed with molecular barcodes, and it yielded the TCR beta libraries. TCRdb used MiXCR to reprocess the 5' RACE reads, holding one entry per CDR3 protein. The top ten hold about 6.5% of the sample, which has roughly 250,000 distinct CDR3 sequences, 8.6% seen once. Turning to this clonotype: Its antigen is as yet unknown.

The sequence came from a male donor with ankylosing spondylitis or in good health (not recorded which). This chain connects TRBV5-6 to TRBJ2-3, with 7 bases aligning to TRBD2. The specimen sequenced was blood, either unsorted or a sorted T cell fraction (not recorded which). The CDR3 here is CASSLGASGRTDTQYF. The DNA for the CDR3 is TGTGCCAGCAGCTTGGGGGCTAGCGGACGCACAGATACGCAGTATTTT. Full variable domain (outside the CDR3, taken from reference TRBV5-6 and TRBJ2-3): DAGVTQSPTHLIKTRGQQVTLRCSPKSGHDTVSWYQQALGQGPQFIFQYYEEEERQRGNFPDRFSGHQFPNYSSELNVNALLLGDSALYLCASSLGASGRTDTQYFGPGTRLTVL.